The TCR beta chain under discussion was sequenced for a study of control samples from healthy donors and cancer patients. V lost 7 bases and J 0 bases, leaving 28 bases between the germline ends. Germline lookup yields CDR1 SEHNR and CDR2 FQNEAQ (reference sequence). The CDR3 extends over 20 amino acids. Generated by immunoSEQ multiplex PCR, the TCRdb table keeps only in-frame clones and is missing some. The sample gives 65,000 to 80,000 clones, roughly 89% of which show up once; roughly 2% is in the top ten. Sequencing used PBMCs. The chain combines TRBV7-9 with TRBJ2-4; perhaps TRBD1 as D (6 bases). The TCR comes from an older woman with head and neck cancer. This CDR3 reads CASTPFQGSLGALAKNIQYF. For the CDR3, the DNA is TGTGCCAGCACCCCCTTCCAGGGGAGTTTAGGGGCTCTAGCCAAAAACATTCAGTACTTC.